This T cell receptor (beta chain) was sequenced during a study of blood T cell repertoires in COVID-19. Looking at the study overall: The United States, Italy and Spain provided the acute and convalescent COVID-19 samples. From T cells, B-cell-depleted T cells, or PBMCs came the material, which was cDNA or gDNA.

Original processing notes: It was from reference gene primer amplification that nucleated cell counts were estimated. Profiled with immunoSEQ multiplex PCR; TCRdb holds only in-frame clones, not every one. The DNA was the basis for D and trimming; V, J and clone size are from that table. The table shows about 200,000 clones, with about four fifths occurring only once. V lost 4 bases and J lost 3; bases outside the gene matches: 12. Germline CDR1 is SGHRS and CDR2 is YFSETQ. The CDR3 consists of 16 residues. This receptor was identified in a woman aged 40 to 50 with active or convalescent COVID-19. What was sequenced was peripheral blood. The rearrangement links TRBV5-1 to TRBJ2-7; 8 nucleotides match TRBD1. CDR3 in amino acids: CASSPTIGQGGYEQYF. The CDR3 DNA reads TGCGCCAGCAGCCCGACCATAGGACAGGGCGGCTACGAGCAGTACTTC.